This T cell receptor beta chain was identified during a study of cytomegalovirus exposure and HLA in healthy donors (dated by TCRdb to about 2017). Turning to the overall study: An earlier analysis of approximately 600 of the donors reported 250 to 350 Gb of sequence data and 117 million unique TCR beta sequences from about 200 million T cells. The study aimed to test whether signatures of past pathogen exposure could be identified by cataloging public T cell receptors. The genetic ancestry cluster associated with self-reported Caucasian donors included over 80% of the 300 to 400 genotyped donors. Donor age, sex, ethnicity and CMV serostatus were compiled alongside the repertoire data. Rather than using new phenotypic data, the later analysis identified candidate immune exposures from TCR beta sequences and from how often those sequences occurred across donors. An earlier analysis of 500 to 650 of the donors applied high-throughput TCR beta sequencing to assess whether each TCR beta V gene segment acted as functional or pseudogenic. About 300 gigabases of sequencing data and 70 million to 100 million unique TCR sequences were included in an early release covering several hundred HLA-typed donors. A later genetic analysis took genome-wide SNP genotypes for about 65% of the 666 donors and used that subset as a discovery cohort. All discovery cohort repertoires had been generated on a single sequencing platform. On average, roughly 250,000 unique TCR beta nucleotide sequences were sequenced per donor among a few hundred genotyped donors of the cohort, with roughly 18% of those sequences being non-productive. The T cell repertoires of 550 to 850 subjects were profiled by immunosequencing and related to cytomegalovirus serostatus. A later analysis re-examined previously published TCR beta repertoires from 600 to 700 donors and added high-resolution HLA genotyping to investigate patterns of TCR occurrence. The study combined high-throughput TCR immunosequencing, statistical association of individual TCRs with disease status, and machine learning to predict cytomegalovirus infection status. A separate validation cohort of roughly 110 different subjects was used in addition to the roughly 700-subject first cohort. Because of strong linkage in the cohort, roughly five DR-DQ haplotypes were treated as single units for association and clustering. HLA typing included class I and class II loci at four-digit resolution. The number of typed donors differed by locus: roughly 620-640 for A, B, C, DRB1 and DQB1; 500 to 550 for DQA1; 606 for DPA1; and some 450 for DPB1.

General study outcomes and caveats: A later analysis associated approximately 17,000 TCR beta sequences with specific HLA alleles at a false discovery rate of 0.05. Some IMGT-functional V segments, including TRBV6-2 and TRBV6-3, could not be distinguished by the 87-base-pair reads and were therefore excluded. V-gene and J-gene trimming of TCR beta chains was associated with a missense DCLRE1C variant in a later genetic analysis, and the association was replicated in an independent cohort. According to a later analysis, most CMV-associated TCR beta chains appeared to be HLA-restricted, and the HLA associations seemed to be driven largely by CMV exposure. Across donors, most TCR sequences were observed very rarely, whereas some public TCRs were present in many individuals. The authors suggested that the approach could potentially be generalized to other disease states and immunological phenotypes. In a later analysis, the rate of TCR association differed among HLA loci, with DRB1 alleles having the most associated TCRs and HLA-C alleles having the fewest. A total of fewer than 200 TCR beta chains were listed by the study as associated with cytomegalovirus. A further reported finding was that TCR beta sequences accurately predicted the HLA-A and HLA-B alleles for most subjects in the first cohort. HLA typing was unavailable for some donors at each locus, so association tests used only the typed subset. Several of the top co-occurrence clusters appeared to be linked to parvovirus B19, influenza, CMV and Epstein-Barr virus, according to a later analysis. For the cohort, immune exposure information was limited to CMV serostatus. Because counts were too low, seventeen rarely observed V segments, including chromosome 9 orphons, were left out of the earlier analysis of some 640 of the donors. Roughly uniform sequencing depth across donors was assumed in presence/absence analyses, although this assumption may not hold. In an earlier analysis of under 600 of the donors, most TCR beta V segments were observed in productive rearrangements about 87% or about 30% of the time, broadly matching IMGT annotations. In a later analysis, HLA-associated TCR beta chains were found to be more clonally expanded and to have lower generation probabilities than equally common non-associated chains. In vitro tests confirmed that three of the cytomegalovirus-associated TCR beta chains recognize cytomegalovirus antigens. Cytomegalovirus status was reported to be diagnosed by the classifier with high specificity and sensitivity in both the original and validation cohorts. This cohort had only TCR beta chains sequenced, and the lack of alpha or paired-chain data limited which features could be detected. A cluster of highly shared sequence variants was judged likely to be a technical artifact of the sequencing pipeline. In a later genetic analysis, fewer N-insertions in productive TCRs were reported among donors in an Asian-associated ancestry cluster than the approximately 670-donor mean. Assigning TCR associations to individual alleles was difficult when HLA alleles, especially DR and DQ, strongly co-occurred. Correlated functional status among segregating V segments might reflect linkage disequilibrium, but an unknown experimental factor could not be ruled out.

The cohort consisted of hundreds of healthy bone marrow donors. At the time of sampling, all cohort members were nominally healthy, though unrecorded immune exposures were likely present. The donor tested CMV seronegative, placing the donor among the roughly 400 seronegative members of the cohort. A peripheral blood sample was provided by each donor, and peripheral blood mononuclear cells were used for TCR beta sequencing. Genomic DNA was extracted from the blood cell samples with the Qiagen DNeasy Blood Extraction Kit. The library was made by the immunoSEQ multiplex PCR assay. For the multiplex PCR, a mixture combining 60 forward primers for TCR Vbeta segments and 13 reverse primers for TCR Jbeta segments was used. The CDR3 region of rearranged TCR beta genes was amplified from genomic DNA by a multiplex PCR assay. Amplified TCR beta libraries were sequenced as 87-base-pair reads on the Illumina HiSeq System. The authors processed their data as follows. In a later analysis, tens of millions of unique TCR beta chains were counted across the approximately 640 repertoires, and around 10 million of these chains were shared by at least two donors. Raw reads were error-corrected and collapsed into unique sequences by a nearest-neighbor algorithm in which closely related sequences were merged to remove PCR and sequencing errors. Alignment of CDR3 sequences to IMGT reference sequences was used to assign V, D and J gene segments. For a sequence to be retained, at least a six-nucleotide match to both a V gene segment and a J gene segment was required. Rearrangements were called productive when the CDR3 lacked stop codons and stayed in frame with V and J; all others were non-productive. Following IMGT convention, CDR3 was defined as the stretch from the second conserved V-encoded cysteine to the conserved J-encoded phenylalanine. In an earlier analysis of more than 550 of the donors, sequences lacking an unambiguous match to a single V gene segment were excluded. In an earlier analysis of 587 of the donors, V segments were called functional above 56.7% productive rearrangements and were called segregating when the between-donor standard deviation exceeded 5%. A statistical classification framework was built to diagnose cytomegalovirus status from the catalog of TCR beta chain sequences. A later analysis assigned V and J genes by comparing TCR nucleotide sequences with IMGT/GENE-DB human TR gene sequences. In a later analysis, CDR3 sequences and most-parsimonious VDJ recombination scenarios were assigned using the TCRdist pipeline. A later analysis defined each TCR beta chain by its CDR3 amino acid sequence plus V-gene family, and excluded reads lacking a unique V-gene family. To address suspected cross-contamination and a sequencing artifact, a later analysis removed several hundred highly shared, low-generation-probability nucleotide sequences. For each public chain, a later analysis derived a clonal expansion index from normalized ranks of inferred template counts within each repertoire. In a later analysis, generation probabilities were computed using a VDJ recombination model fitted to out-of-frame rearrangements, and the results were checked against IGoR. A later analysis scored TCR-TCR, TCR-HLA and TCR-CMV co-occurrence with hypergeometric tests, applying a repertoire-size bias correction to TCR pairs. False discovery rates were estimated in a later analysis by permuting HLA or CMV assignments 20 times. In a later analysis, co-occurring TCRs were grouped with DBSCAN, and TCRdist sequence similarity was added when clustering was performed within HLA-allele-positive subsets. For co-occurrence clustering, repertoires with fewer than 30,000 or more than 120,000 public chains were excluded, along with four to six repertoires with anomalous nucleotide sharing. TCRdb holds this immuneACCESS table with in-frame rearrangements only. Some clones are missing; in checked studies, unresolved V genes explain under half, and the rest has no known cause. Clone size and V and J calls were adopted from that table, with D and trimming inferred from the DNA. The table for this sample lists about 210,000 clones; 86% of them were counted only once. The ten largest make up less than 0.35% of the sample.

Worth noting for this clone: Its antigen is currently not known. No base qualities exist here, and no much larger clone lies one base off it.

CDR1 and CDR2 (MNHNS, SASEGT) derive from the germline V gene. V and J are trimmed by 8 bases and 4 bases, and the gene matches miss 6 bases of the junction. The CDR3 covers 14 residues, taking in both the cysteine and the phenylalanine. The retained sequence is limited to the CDR3, 42 bases, with the frame set at the first base. The origin of this receptor is a woman younger than 45 in good health and CMV-seronegative. Sequencing was performed on PBMCs. The V and J genes are TRBV6-1 and TRBJ2-7; 12 of the junction bases match TRBD2. The CDR3 protein sequence reads: CASLLAGGPYEQYF. The bases read TGTGCCAGCCTGCTAGCGGGAGGGCCGTACGAGCAGTACTTC.